A single sample is the source of the 30 T cell receptor beta chains below, sequenced in a study of blood T cells in healthy people across ages. Through a sample-barcoded 5' primer and a J-beta primer mix, a second PCR was run for roughly 7 to 12 cycles. TCRdb reprocessed the 5' RACE reads via MiXCR and lists one record per CDR3 protein. Of about 1.4 million distinct CDR3 sequences listed, approximately 59% are singletons. Source material: blood. The receptors here all came from a man aged 18 to 35 in good health.

In this sample, this clonotype turned up a few times. This chain uses TRBV12-3 or TRBV12-4 with TRBJ2-3; 10 positions match TRBD1. The CDR3 length is 13 residues. Germline trimming cut 10 bases from V and 3 bases from J; bases unmatched to any gene: 4. This chain's CDR3 is CATGTGETDTQYF. Here the CDR3 DNA reads TGTGCCACCGGGACAGGGGAAACAGATACGCAGTATTTT.

The rearrangement links TRBV4-1 to TRBJ2-1, with D unclear. CDR1 is MGHRA, CDR2 YSYEKL, per germline. V lost 1 base, J lost 7 bases, and 8 bases lay in between. The CDR3 covers 13 residues. Written as DNA, the CDR3 is TGCGCCAGCAGCCAAGGCCCTATGAATGAGCAGTTCTTC. It yields the protein CASSQGPMNEQFF.

The CDR3 reads CASSPASGGVTDTQYF. CDR3 coding DNA: TGCGCCAGCAGCCCGGCTAGCGGGGGGGTAACAGATACGCAGTATTTT. The chain carries TRBV4-1 and TRBJ2-3, with 12 bases matching TRBD2. The V and J ends lost 4 bases and 3 bases, in that order; junction bases with no gene match: 5. This CDR3 has 16 residues. CDR1 and CDR2 from the germline V gene are MGHRA and YSYEKL.

The chain combines TRBV25-1 with TRBJ2-7; TRBD1 is a possible D gene (5 bases). This CDR3 has 12 amino acids. Trimming cost V 4 bases and J 6 bases, with 10 bases left between them. Germline V CDR1 and CDR2: MGHDK, SYGVNS. The CDR3 loop reads CASSAARAEQYF. In DNA form, the CDR3 reads TGTGCCAGCAGTGCTGCCAGGGCCGAGCAGTACTTC.

V usage is TRBV6-1 and J usage is TRBJ1-2; D gene uncertain. Germline-derived CDR1 and CDR2 are MNHNS and SASEGT. There are 13 residues in the CDR3. Trimming shortened V by 7 bases and J by 4 bases, and 13 bases separated the two germline ends. The CDR3 bases are TGTGCCAGCACCCTGGAGGCGCTCTATGGCTACACCTTC. Protein sequence: CASTLEALYGYTF.

The chain links TRBV29-1 to TRBJ2-1; the D gene is possibly TRBD2 (6 bases). CDR1 is SQVTM and CDR2 is ANQGSEA in the germline V gene. Trimming stripped 6 bases from V and 9 bases from J, with 27 bases between. The CDR3 has 16 amino acids. The DNA for the CDR3 is TGCAGCGTCGATGGGCAGGAGGGGATGAAAGCCAGTGAGCAGTTCTTC. It encodes CSVDGQEGMKASEQFF.

In its sample, this clonotype was seen a few times. The chain recombines TRBV20-1 with TRBJ2-3, with 14 nucleotides matching TRBD2. Germline CDR1 and CDR2: DFQATT and SNEGSKA (reference sequence). V shed 4 bases and J 4 bases; nucleotides not matched to a gene: 16. This CDR3 has 19 amino acids. The CDR3 region has the DNA TGCAGTGCTAATCCCCCCCCCTTAGGGACTAGCGGGAGTTCAGATACGCAGTATTTT. It yields the protein CSANPPPLGTSGSSDTQYF.

This clonotype was counted only a few times. The chain is built from TRBV12-3 or TRBV12-4 and TRBJ2-5, with D unresolved. With 2 bases removed from V and 5 bases from J, the gap between germline ends came to 12 bases. The CDR3 spans 14 residues. CDR3 sequence reads: CASSLPNVGETQYF. CDR3 nucleotides: TGTGCCAGCAGTTTACCGAACGTAGGGGAGACCCAGTACTTC.

The rearrangement links TRBV3-1 to TRBJ2-3; D gene unclear. Germline V gene data show CDR1 as LGHDT and CDR2 as YNNKEL (reference sequence). CDR3 size: 15 residues. V was trimmed by 1 base and J by 1 base, leaving 9 bases between them. The CDR3 protein is CASSQANRGTDTQYF. CDR3 DNA: TGTGCCAGCAGCCAAGCAAACCGGGGCACAGATACGCAGTATTTT.

This clonotype was observed a single time. The chain joins TRBV6-5 to TRBJ1-4, with a weak D call TRBD1 (5 bases). Germline lookup yields CDR1 MNHEY and CDR2 SVGAGI. Trimming took off 2 bases at V and 7 bases at J, with 14 bases between the two ends. This CDR3 spans 15 amino acids. CDR3 nucleotides: TGTGCCAGCAGTTACGGTGCCCCAGGGAGTGAAAAACTGTTTTTT. Residues: CASSYGAPGSEKLFF.

The rearrangement uses TRBV15 and TRBJ2-1; 7 bases align to TRBD2. The V segment lost 0 bases and the J segment 6 bases; nucleotides outside the gene matches: 14. The CDR3 runs to 18 residues. Germline V CDR1 and CDR2: LNHNV, YYDKDF (reference sequence). The CDR3 spells CATSRDRVAGVLFNEQFF. CDR3 DNA: TGTGCCACCAGCAGAGATCGTGTCGCGGGAGTCCTGTTCAATGAGCAGTTCTTC.

A few counts support this clonotype. For the CDR3, the DNA is TGTGCCAGCAGCTTGGGGCCCGGGACAGGGAGTGGAAACACCATATATTTT. It yields the protein CASSLGPGTGSGNTIYF. V and J are TRBV7-9 and TRBJ1-3; 9 bases match TRBD1. V dropped 3 bases and J dropped 3; count of bases not matched to a gene: 9. The CDR3 is 17 residues long. The germline gives CDR1 SEHNR, CDR2 FQNEAQ (reference sequence).

This clonotype has more than one count but fewer than ten. This sequence joins TRBV7-6 and TRBJ2-7; D is perhaps TRBD1 (6 bases). Germline-derived CDR1 and CDR2 are SGHVS and FNYEAQ. Trimming removed 5 bases from V and 1 base from J, with 12 bases in between. The CDR3 runs to 14 residues. The CDR3 spells CASSAVGGSYEQYF. The CDR3 DNA follows: TGTGCCAGCAGCGCAGTAGGGGGTTCCTACGAGCAGTACTTC.

This clonotype occurred a few times. The V and J genes are TRBV3-1 and TRBJ2-1, with a tentative D call TRBD2 (5 bases). Germline values: CDR1 LGHDT, CDR2 YNNKEL (reference sequence). The CDR3 has 12 amino acids. Trimming cost V 1 base and J 7 bases, with 5 bases left between them. CDR3 protein: CASSQVANEQFF. CDR3 DNA sequence: TGTGCCAGCAGCCAAGTAGCGAATGAGCAGTTCTTC.

The chain couples TRBV4-2 to TRBJ2-7; TRBD1 matches 8 bases. The CDR3 runs to 15 residues. CDR1 and CDR2 from the germline V gene are LGHNA and YNFKEQ. With 1 base clipped from V and 3 bases from J, the junction kept 5 bases outside the gene matches. CDR3 nucleotides: TGTGCCAGCAGCCAAGGGCGGGACAGGATCTACGAGCAGTACTTC. Its protein product is CASSQGRDRIYEQYF.

The rearrangement joins TRBV7-6 to TRBJ1-1, with no clear D. V lost 1 base and J lost 1, with 16 bases in between. Looked up from germline, CDR1 is SGHVS and CDR2 is FNYEAQ. The CDR3 runs 17 residues. The CDR3 sequence is CASSLDITLGPNTEAFF. The CDR3 DNA sequence: TGTGCCAGCAGCTTAGATATTACACTTGGCCCGAACACTGAAGCTTTCTTT.

The chain employs TRBV10-2 and TRBJ2-1; TRBD1 matches 7 bases. The DNA end is more similar to TRBJ2-7, so the J call may be wrong. The CDR3 sequence is 14 residues long. Germline V gene data show CDR1 as WSHSY and CDR2 as SAAADI. The CDR3 spells CASRGTATYNEQYF. As DNA, the CDR3 is TGCGCCAGCAGAGGGACAGCTACCTACAATGAGCAGTACTTC.

The DNA of the CDR3 is TGTGCCAGCAGTGCCCTGCCCTCGGATACGCAGTATTTT. Its translation: CASSALPSDTQYF. The chain combines TRBV6-6 with TRBJ2-3; D uncertain. The CDR3 loop spans 13 amino acids. V lost 5 bases and J lost 6, with 12 bases in between. In germline, CDR1 is MNHNY, CDR2 SVGAGI (reference sequence).

This clonotype was observed once. CDR3 DNA sequence: TGTGCCAGCAGCCAAGGGGAGGCCATTCCAGATACGCAGTATTTT. This codes for CASSQGEAIPDTQYF. The V gene is TRBV3-1, the J gene TRBJ2-3; perhaps TRBD2 as D (6 bases). V was cut by 1 base and J by 4 bases, with 12 bases left in between. The germline V gene has CDR1 LGHDT and CDR2 YNNKEL (reference sequence). CDR3 length: 15 residues.

The CDR3 bases are TGTGCCAGCAGTTTATCCTCAATCACCGGGGAGCTGTTTTTT. This codes for CASSLSSITGELFF. This rearrangement joins TRBV27 to TRBJ2-2; no reliable D call. Germline lookup yields CDR1 MNHEY and CDR2 SMNVEV (reference sequence). The V and J ends lost 0 bases and 4 bases respectively, with 6 bases between them. The CDR3 has 14 amino acids.

The rearrangement joins TRBV20-1 to TRBJ2-7; 7 bases fit TRBD2. CDR1 DFQATT and CDR2 SNEGSKA come from the germline V gene (reference sequence). V lost 0 bases, J lost 2 bases, and 4 bases stayed unmatched. CDR3 size: 14 residues. CDR3 DNA: TGCAGTGCTAGAGACAGGGAGGGGACCTACGAGCAGTACTTC. Protein: CSARDREGTYEQYF.

This chain connects TRBV10-3 to TRBJ1-4; the D gene is possibly TRBD1 (5 bases). CDR3 length: 14 amino acids. Trimming left V 6 bases short and J 8 bases short, with 16 bases between. Germline values: CDR1 ENHRY, CDR2 SYGVKD. The CDR3 DNA follows: TGTGCCATCAGACCCCAGGAGGGGAACGAAAAACTGTTTTTT. Its protein product is CAIRPQEGNEKLFF.

The chain carries TRBV12-3 or TRBV12-4 and TRBJ2-1, with TRBD2 matching 11 bases. The CDR3 has 15 amino acids. The junction had 7 bases not matched to a gene; V was cut back by 5 bases and J by 7 bases. The DNA for the CDR3 is TGTGCCAGCAGTCCTAGTAGCGGGAGGGGAAATGAGCAGTTCTTC. Translated: CASSPSSGRGNEQFF.

The CDR3 sequence is CASSELIVKGPVDEQFF. CDR3 sequence (DNA): TGTGCCAGCAGTGAATTAATCGTTAAGGGCCCCGTCGATGAGCAGTTCTTC. The rearrangement joins TRBV2 to TRBJ2-1; D ambiguous. The CDR3 contains 17 residues. V was cut by 2 bases and J by 8 bases, with 22 bases left in between. Germline V gene data show CDR1 as SNHLY and CDR2 as FYNNEI.

This clonotype showed up just once. This chain connects TRBV20-1 to TRBJ2-4; TRBD1 is a possible D gene (6 bases). The J call is uncertain, as TRBJ2-7 better fits the DNA end. In germline, CDR1 is DFQATT, CDR2 SNEGSKA (reference sequence). The CDR3 spans 14 residues. As DNA, the CDR3 is TGCAGTGCTAGTTTCGTCAGGGGTTCCTACGAGCAGTACTTC. Translating it yields CSASFVRGSYEQYF.

V and J are TRBV6-2 or TRBV6-3 and TRBJ2-7, with TRBD2 identical over 9 bases. From germline, CDR1 is MNHEY and CDR2 SVGEGT. This CDR3 comprises 12 residues. Losses at the gene ends were 8 bases for V and 3 bases for J; bases not matched to a gene: 2. CDR3 residues: CASERGDYEQYF. The CDR3 DNA follows: TGTGCCAGCGAGCGGGGGGACTACGAGCAGTACTTC.

This clonotype was recorded a few times. V is TRBV13 and J is TRBJ2-7; D not certain. With 2 bases removed from V and 2 bases from J, the gap between germline ends came to 13 bases. This CDR3 contains 15 residues. From germline, CDR1 is PRHDT and CDR2 FYEKMQ (reference sequence). Here the CDR3 reads CASSLIQETPYEQYF. Written as DNA, the CDR3 is TGTGCCAGCAGCTTAATCCAGGAGACTCCCTACGAGCAGTACTTC.

The V and J genes are TRBV6-2 or TRBV6-3 and TRBJ2-7; no firm D call. The CDR3 has 13 residues. V gave up 6 bases and J gave up 1 base, with 10 bases separating them. Germline loops: CDR1 MNHEY, CDR2 SVGEGT. In DNA, the CDR3 is TGTGCCAGCAGAAGAAGTCAGTCCTACGAGCAGTACTTC. Residues: CASRRSQSYEQYF.

A few counts support this clonotype. The V and J genes are TRBV7-2 and TRBJ2-5; D might be TRBD2 (5 bases). CDR3 size: 11 residues. Deletions cut 8 bases from V and 5 bases from J, with 9 bases between. CDR1 and CDR2 from the germline V gene are SGHTA and FQGNSA. This chain's CDR3 is CASGSRETQYF. The CDR3 coding sequence is TGTGCCAGCGGGAGCAGGGAGACCCAGTACTTC.

This rearrangement joins TRBV29-1 to TRBJ1-1, with a possible D match to TRBD1 (6 bases). The CDR3 length is 12 residues. Germline values: CDR1 SQVTM, CDR2 ANQGSEA. Trimming stripped 6 bases from V and 1 base from J, with 9 bases between. In nucleotides, the CDR3 is TGCAGCGTATTACAGGGGAACACTGAAGCTTTCTTT. This encodes CSVLQGNTEAFF.